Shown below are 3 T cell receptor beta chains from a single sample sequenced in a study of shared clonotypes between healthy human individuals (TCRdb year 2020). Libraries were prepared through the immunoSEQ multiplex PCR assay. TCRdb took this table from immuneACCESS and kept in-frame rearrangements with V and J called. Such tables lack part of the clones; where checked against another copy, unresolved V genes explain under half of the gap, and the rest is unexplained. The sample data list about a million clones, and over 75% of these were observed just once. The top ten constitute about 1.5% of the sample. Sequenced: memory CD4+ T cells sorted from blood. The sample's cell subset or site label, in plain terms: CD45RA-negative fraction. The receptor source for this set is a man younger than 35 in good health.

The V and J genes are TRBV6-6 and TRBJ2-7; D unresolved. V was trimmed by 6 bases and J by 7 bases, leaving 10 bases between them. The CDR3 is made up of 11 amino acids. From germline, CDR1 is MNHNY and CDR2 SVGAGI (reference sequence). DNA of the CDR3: TGTGCCAGCAGCCCCTGGCCGGAGCAGTACTTC. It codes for CASSPWPEQYF.

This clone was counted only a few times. The CDR3: CASSPAKGSPLHF. CDR3 DNA: TGTGCCAGCAGCCCGGCGAAAGGGTCACCCCTCCACTTT. The chain joins TRBV11-2 to TRBJ1-6; D ambiguous. Trimming removed 5 bases at V and 10 bases at J, with 12 bases between. The CDR3 covers 13 residues. Germline CDR1 SGHAT, CDR2 FQNNGV. The full variable domain, its missing parts supplied by reference TRBV11-2 and TRBJ1-6, is EAGVAQSPRYKIIEKRQSVAFWCNPISGHATLYWYQQILGQGPKLLIQFQNNGVVDDSQLPKDRFSAERLKGVDSTLKIQPAKLEDSAVYLCASSPAKGSPLHFGNGTRLTVT.

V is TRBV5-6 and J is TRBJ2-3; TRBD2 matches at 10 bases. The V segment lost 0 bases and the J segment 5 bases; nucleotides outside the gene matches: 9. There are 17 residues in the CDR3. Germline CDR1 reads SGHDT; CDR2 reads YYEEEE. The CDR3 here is CASSLAQVAGGLDTQYF. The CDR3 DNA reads TGTGCCAGCAGCTTGGCCCAGGTAGCGGGGGGCCTAGATACGCAGTATTTT. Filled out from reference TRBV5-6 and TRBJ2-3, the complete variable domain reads DAGVTQSPTHLIKTRGQQVTLRCSPKSGHDTVSWYQQALGQGPQFIFQYYEEEERQRGNFPDRFSGHQFPNYSSELNVNALLLGDSALYLCASSLAQVAGGLDTQYFGPGTRLTVL.